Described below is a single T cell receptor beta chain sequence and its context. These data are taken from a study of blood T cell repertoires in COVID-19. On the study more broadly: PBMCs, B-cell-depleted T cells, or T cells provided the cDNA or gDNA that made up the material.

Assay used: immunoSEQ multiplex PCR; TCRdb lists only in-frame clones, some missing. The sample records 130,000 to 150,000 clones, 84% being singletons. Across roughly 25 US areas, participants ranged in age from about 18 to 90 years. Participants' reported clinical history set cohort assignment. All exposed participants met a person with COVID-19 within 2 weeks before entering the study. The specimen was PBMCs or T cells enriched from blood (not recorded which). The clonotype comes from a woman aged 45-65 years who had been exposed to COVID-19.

The CDR3 nucleotides are TGTGCCAGCAGCTTGGCTTCGCGCAACAATGAGCAGTTCTTC. This gives the protein CASSLASRNNEQFF. The chain couples TRBV5-4 to TRBJ2-1; D not certain. The V gene's germline CDR1 is SGHNT and CDR2 YYREEE (reference sequence). Trimming left V 0 bases short and J 5 bases short, with 9 bases between. This CDR3 spans 14 amino acids.